This T cell receptor (beta chain) was identified during a study of identical twins. The V gene lost 0 bases and the J gene lost 4 bases, with 16 bases spanning the gap. Germline CDR1 reads LGHNA; CDR2 reads YNFKEQ. The CDR3 loop spans 17 amino acids. TCRdb reprocessed the 5' RACE reads with MiXCR, giving one entry per CDR3 protein. The sample includes 270,000 or so distinct CDR3 sequences, 6.5% to 9.5% of them seen just once. All of the donors were Caucasians in good health. This clonotype was recorded at least ten times. The target antigen is unknown. General study findings and limits: Among out-of-frame alpha sequences shared by twins, low generation probability occurred in excess. While abundant cord blood beta clonotypes carried fewer insertions, memory repertoires showed no such pattern. Zero-insertion analyses were open to partial confounding by invariant MAIT and iNKT cells.

These data also featured in a second study, about yellow fever vaccine responses in identical twins.

The chain is built from TRBV4-2 and TRBJ2-1; a possible D gene is TRBD2 (6 bases). The sequence derives from a woman younger than 30 in good health. Sequencing was done on a sample of CD8+ T cells sorted from blood. DNA of the CDR3: TGTGCCAGCAGCCAAGAACTTCACCCTAGCGAGTACAATGAGCAGTTCTTC. Translation gives CASSQELHPSEYNEQFF.